The 18 T cell receptor beta chains below were found in one sample sequenced in a study of blood T cells in healthy people across ages. A second PCR, run for roughly 7 to 11 cycles, used a sample-barcoded 5' primer plus a J-beta primer mix. TCRdb reprocessed the 5' RACE reads via MiXCR and lists one record per CDR3 protein. The table has 600,000 or so distinct CDR3 sequences, 25% to 30% seen once; the top ten hold about 15%. Sequenced material: blood. The source is a woman aged 80 or older in good health.

This clonotype was recorded at least ten times. The CDR3 spells CASSEGQRFYGYTF. Here the CDR3 DNA reads TGTGCCAGCAGTGAGGGACAACGTTTCTATGGCTACACCTTC. The chain joins TRBV25-1 to TRBJ1-2; D may be TRBD1 (6 bases). The V end was cut by 3 bases, the J end by 4 bases, with 12 bases between. Germline CDR1 MGHDK, CDR2 SYGVNS. The CDR3 runs 14 residues.

The chain couples TRBV4-3 to TRBJ1-4; TRBD1 might be the D (6 bases). With 0 bases removed from V and 10 bases from J, the gap between germline ends came to 18 bases. This CDR3 has 16 residues. Germline V gene lookup returns CDR1 LGHNA and CDR2 YSLEER. CDR3 sequence: CASSQERGRGFGKLFF. CDR3 DNA: TGCGCCAGCAGCCAAGAGAGAGGGAGGGGGTTCGGAAAACTGTTTTTT.

This CDR3 reads CASSLRDGESSYEQYF. The CDR3 nucleotides read TGTGCCAGCAGCTTAAGAGATGGAGAATCTTCCTACGAGCAGTACTTC. The gene calls are TRBV11-2 and TRBJ2-7; the D is unclear. This CDR3 comprises 16 residues. Germline CDR1 and CDR2: SGHAT and FQNNGV. V was trimmed by 2 bases and J by 1 base, leaving 15 bases between them.

A note on this clonotype: One base away lies a much larger clone, so this may be a sequencing read error. The chain joins TRBV2 to TRBJ2-3; weak D call: TRBD1 (6 bases). Germline V gene lookup returns CDR1 SNHLY and CDR2 FYNNEI. Trimming took 5 bases from V and 0 from J, leaving 15 bases between them. The CDR3 loop spans 16 amino acids. This CDR3 reads CASSLTTGSSTDTQYF. DNA of the CDR3: TGTGCCAGCAGTCTTACGACAGGTTCTAGCACAGATACGCAGTATTTT.

A few counts support this clonotype. This chain uses TRBV5-6 with TRBJ1-2, with D possibly matching TRBD1 (5 bases). V was cut by 4 bases and J by 2 bases, with 15 bases left in between. Looked up from germline, CDR1 is SGHDT and CDR2 is YYEEEE. CDR3 length: 15 amino acids. The CDR3 region has the DNA TGTGCCAGCAGCCGGTCAGGGACGGTGAACTATGGCTACACCTTC. It is translated as CASSRSGTVNYGYTF.

This clonotype was picked up a small number of times. CDR3 protein: CASKLGGGNEQYF. The DNA for the CDR3 is TGTGCCAGCAAGTTAGGGGGGGGCAATGAGCAGTACTTC. This chain links TRBV27 with TRBJ2-1; D perhaps matches TRBD2 (7 bases). The end of the DNA fits TRBJ2-7 better, so the J call may be wrong. Germline values: CDR1 MNHEY, CDR2 SMNVEV (reference sequence). The CDR3 spans 13 residues.

There are many counts of this clonotype. V gene TRBV7-6 combines with J gene TRBJ1-5, with D possibly matching TRBD1 (5 bases). Per germline, CDR1 SGHVS and CDR2 FNYEAQ. The CDR3 is 15 residues long. V shed 8 bases and J shed 5 bases, with 19 bases lying between them. CDR3 bases: TGTGCCAGCGGCGGGGGGATCACCTTGCATCAGCCCCAGCATTTT. Protein product: CASGGGITLHQPQHF.

This clonotype is a singleton in its sample. With a much larger clone just one base away, this may be a read error. The rearrangement links TRBV21-1 to TRBJ1-6; the table's D call, TRBD1, was not checked against the DNA. TRBV21-1 has pseudogene status. CDR3 length: 20 residues. The CDR3 region has the DNA TGTGCCAGCAGCAAACCGATTGCAGGGAAGCCTCGAACATTGAATCCACCCCTCCACTTT. Encoded protein: CASSKPIAGKPRTLNPPLHF.

Notes on this clonotype: Since a much larger clone is just one base distant, this may be a read error. CDR3 sequence reads: CASSQAAGGGLSSYNEQYF. The CDR3 nucleotides read TGTGCCAGCAGCCAAGCGGCAGGAGGGGGACTGAGCTCCTACAATGAGCAGTACTTC. The chain combines TRBV7-8 with TRBJ2-1; perhaps D is TRBD1 or TRBD2 (6 bases each). The DNA end favors TRBJ2-7, so the J call may be wrong. Germline V gives CDR1 SGHVS, CDR2 FQNEAQ. The CDR3 totals 19 residues.

This CDR3 is CASRQGVTYSNQPQHF. CDR3 DNA sequence: TGTGCCAGCAGACAGGGGGTAACCTATAGCAATCAGCCCCAGCATTTT. The chain is built from TRBV27 and TRBJ1-5; 8 bases fit TRBD1. The CDR3 totals 16 residues. Unmatched junction bases numbered 7, after V lost 6 bases and J lost 0 bases. The germline V gene has CDR1 MNHEY and CDR2 SMNVEV (reference sequence).

Only a few counts were recorded for this clonotype. V and J are TRBV20-1 and TRBJ2-1, with D uncertain. Germline V lookup: CDR1 DFQATT, CDR2 SNEGSKA (reference sequence). This CDR3 has 11 amino acids. V dropped 7 bases and J dropped 10 bases, with 14 bases sitting between them. The CDR3 loop reads CSVTHLKEQFF. The CDR3 DNA is TGCAGTGTTACCCACCTTAAAGAGCAGTTCTTC.

This clonotype was recorded a few times. This chain joins TRBV5-1 and TRBJ1-1, with D uncertain. CDR1 is SGHRS, CDR2 YFSETQ, per germline. The V and J ends lost 2 bases and 1 base respectively, with 9 bases between them. This CDR3 has 14 amino acids. DNA for the CDR3: TGCGCCAGCAGCTTAGATGAAGGGAACACTGAAGCTTTCTTT. Protein product: CASSLDEGNTEAFF.

There are many counts of this clonotype. The chain combines TRBV15 with TRBJ2-7; D gene unclear. Germline V gene data show CDR1 as LNHNV and CDR2 as YYDKDF (reference sequence). Between the trimmed V and J ends, which lost 1 base and 1 base, there was a span of 8 bases. This CDR3 has 14 residues. The CDR3 loop is CATSRVGNSYEQYF. DNA for the CDR3: TGTGCCACCAGCAGAGTAGGAAATTCCTACGAGCAGTACTTC.

This clonotype was counted many times. A junction end diverges from the germline sequence, so it may reflect a read error. The V and J genes are TRBV18 and TRBJ2-1; D gene uncertain. Germline V gene data show CDR1 as KGHSH and CDR2 as LQKENI. This CDR3 contains 11 residues. The CDR3 region has the DNA TGCGCCAGCAGCCTTAACAATGAGCAGTTCTTC. Translation: CASSLNNEQFF. Complete variable domain (other parts from reference TRBV18 and TRBJ2-1): NAGVMQNPRHLVRRRGQEARLRCSPMKGHSHVYWYRQLPEEGLKFMVYLQKENIIDESGMPKERFSAEFPKEGPSILRIQQVVRGDSAAYFCASSLNNEQFFGPGTRLTVL.

In its sample, this clonotype was seen many times. The chain uses TRBV7-2 and TRBJ2-1; 16 nucleotides agree with TRBD2. The CDR3 sequence is 18 residues long. From germline, CDR1 is SGHTA and CDR2 FQGNSA. The V gene end was trimmed by 0 bases and the J gene end by 9 bases; junction bases not matched to a gene: 8. The CDR3 protein is CASSLAGTSGGARGEQFF. In DNA, the CDR3 is TGTGCCAGCAGCTTAGCCGGGACTAGCGGGGGGGCCCGGGGTGAGCAGTTCTTC.

This clonotype was seen repeatedly, ten times or more. A single base separates this from a much larger clone, so it may be a read error. The chain links TRBV20-1 to TRBJ2-1; 7 bases are a match to TRBD2. The CDR3 is 12 amino acids. Germline V gene lookup returns CDR1 DFQATT and CDR2 SNEGSKA (reference sequence). The DNA for the CDR3 is TGCAGGGCTCACTCGGGGGGCAATGAGCAGTTCTTC. This translates into CRAHSGGNEQFF.

This clonotype appeared once. A clone one base away is much larger, so this may be a read error. This sequence joins TRBV20-1 and TRBJ1-4; 7 bases line up with TRBD1. CDR1 DFQATT and CDR2 SNEGSKA come from the germline V gene (reference sequence). The CDR3 contains 15 residues. The CDR3 nucleotides read TGCAGTGCTGGAGATCTAACAGGGGCTAATGAAAAACTGTTTTTT. Translated, it gives CSAGDLTGANEKLFF.

In its sample, this clonotype was seen many times. The CDR3 region has the DNA TGTGCCAGCGCTAGCGGGGGGGCTCGGGAGACCCAGTACTTC. Protein product: CASASGGARETQYF. The genes are TRBV27 and TRBJ2-5, with 12 bases matching TRBD2. The germline CDR1 and CDR2 sequences are MNHEY and SMNVEV (reference sequence). Trimming removed 8 bases from V and 5 bases from J; junction bases left unmatched: 6. This CDR3 region has 14 residues.